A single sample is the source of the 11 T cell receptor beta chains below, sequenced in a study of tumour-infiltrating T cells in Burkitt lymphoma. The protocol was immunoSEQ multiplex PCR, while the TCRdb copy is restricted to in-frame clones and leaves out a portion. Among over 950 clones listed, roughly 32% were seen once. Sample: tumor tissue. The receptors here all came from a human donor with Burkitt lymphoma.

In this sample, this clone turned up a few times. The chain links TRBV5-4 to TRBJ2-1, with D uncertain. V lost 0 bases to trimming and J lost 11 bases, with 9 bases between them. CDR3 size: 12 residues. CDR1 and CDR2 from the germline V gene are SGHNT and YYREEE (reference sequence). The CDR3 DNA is TGTGCCAGCAGCTTGGTTACGGATAAGCAGTTCTTC. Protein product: CASSLVTDKQFF.

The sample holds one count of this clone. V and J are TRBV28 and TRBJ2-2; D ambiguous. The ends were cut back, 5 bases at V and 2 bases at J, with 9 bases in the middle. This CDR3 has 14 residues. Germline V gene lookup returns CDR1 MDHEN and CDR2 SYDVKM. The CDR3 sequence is CASSPDPNTGELFF. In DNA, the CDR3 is TGTGCCAGCAGTCCCGACCCAAACACCGGGGAGCTGTTTTTT.

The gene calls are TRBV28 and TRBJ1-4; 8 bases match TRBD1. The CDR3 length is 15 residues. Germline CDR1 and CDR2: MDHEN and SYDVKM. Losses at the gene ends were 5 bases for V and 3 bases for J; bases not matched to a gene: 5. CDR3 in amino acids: CASSTPGGPNEKLFF. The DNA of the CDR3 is TGTGCCAGCAGTACCCCAGGGGGCCCTAATGAAAAACTGTTTTTT.

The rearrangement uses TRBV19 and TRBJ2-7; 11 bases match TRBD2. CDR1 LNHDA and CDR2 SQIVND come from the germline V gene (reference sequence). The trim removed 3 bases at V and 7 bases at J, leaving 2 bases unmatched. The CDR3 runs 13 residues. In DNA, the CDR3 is TGTGCCAGTAGTATCGGGACTAGCGGTGAGCAGTACTTC. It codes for CASSIGTSGEQYF. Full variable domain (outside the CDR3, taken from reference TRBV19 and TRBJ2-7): DGGITQSPKYLFRKEGQNVTLSCEQNLNHDAMYWYRQDPGQGLRLIYYSQIVNDFQKGDIAEGYSVSREKKESFPLTVTSAQKNPTAFYLCASSIGTSGEQYFGPGTRLTVT.

The CDR3 region is CASSEQGAEAFF. The CDR3 coding sequence is TGTGCCAGCAGTGAGCAGGGGGCTGAAGCTTTCTTT. This chain uses TRBV2 with TRBJ1-1; 7 nucleotides match TRBD1. J was trimmed by 6 bases and V by 3 bases; bases with no gene match: 1. From germline, CDR1 is SNHLY and CDR2 FYNNEI. The CDR3 has 12 amino acids. Looking up the rest from reference TRBV2 and TRBJ1-1 gives the full variable domain: EPEVTQTPSHQVTQMGQEVILRCVPISNHLYFYWYRQILGQKVEFLVSFYNNEISEKSEIFDDQFSVERPDGSNFTLKIRSTKLEDSAMYFCASSEQGAEAFFGQGTRLTVV.

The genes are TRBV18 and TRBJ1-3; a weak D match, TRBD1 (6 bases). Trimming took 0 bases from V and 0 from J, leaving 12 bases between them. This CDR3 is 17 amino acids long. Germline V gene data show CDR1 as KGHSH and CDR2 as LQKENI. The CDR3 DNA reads TGTGCCAGCTCACCACCGGAGGGGGGACACTCTGGAAACACCATATATTTT. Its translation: CASSPPEGGHSGNTIYF.

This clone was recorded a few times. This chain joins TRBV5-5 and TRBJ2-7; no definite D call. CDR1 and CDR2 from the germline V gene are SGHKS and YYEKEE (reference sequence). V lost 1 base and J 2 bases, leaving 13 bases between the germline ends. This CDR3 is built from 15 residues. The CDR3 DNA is TGTGCCAGCAGCTTGTACGCTCTAGGTACCTACGAGCAGTACGTC. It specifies CASSLYALGTYEQYV.

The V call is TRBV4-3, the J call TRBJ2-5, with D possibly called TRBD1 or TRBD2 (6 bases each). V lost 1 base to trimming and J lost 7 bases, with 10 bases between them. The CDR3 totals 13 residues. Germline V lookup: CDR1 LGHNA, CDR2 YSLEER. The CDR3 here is CASSQGGAGTQYF. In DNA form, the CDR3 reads TGCGCCAGCAGCCAAGGGGGGGCTGGGACCCAGTACTTC.

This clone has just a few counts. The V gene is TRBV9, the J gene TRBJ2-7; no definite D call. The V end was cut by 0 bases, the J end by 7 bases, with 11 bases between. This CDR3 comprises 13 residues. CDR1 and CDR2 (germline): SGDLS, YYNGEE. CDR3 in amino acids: CASSVGFKGEQYF. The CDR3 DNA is TGTGCCAGCAGCGTAGGGTTTAAAGGGGAGCAGTACTTC.

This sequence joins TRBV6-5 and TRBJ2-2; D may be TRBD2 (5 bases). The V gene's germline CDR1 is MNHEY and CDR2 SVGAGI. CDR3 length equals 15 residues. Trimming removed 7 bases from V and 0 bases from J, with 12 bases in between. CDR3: CASTPADPNTGELFF. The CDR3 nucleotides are TGTGCCAGCACCCCAGCGGATCCGAACACCGGGGAGCTGTTTTTT.

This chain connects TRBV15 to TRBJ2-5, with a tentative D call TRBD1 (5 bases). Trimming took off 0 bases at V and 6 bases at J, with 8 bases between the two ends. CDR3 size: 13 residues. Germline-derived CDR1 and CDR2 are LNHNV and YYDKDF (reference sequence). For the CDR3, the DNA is TGTGCCACCAGCAGAGACAGGGTCCAGACCCAGTACTTC. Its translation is CATSRDRVQTQYF.